These T cell receptor beta chains were read from a single sample in a study of T cell changes during pregnancy in multiple sclerosis. This table comes from immunoSEQ multiplex PCR, and its TCRdb copy is limited to in-frame clones, with some not included. The sample records some 95,000 clones, 85% to 95% being singletons. Sequenced here: peripheral blood, sampled in the first trimester of pregnancy. These receptors were taken from a female donor with multiple sclerosis, enrolled in a pregnancy study. Each CDR3 is given with its conserved first and last residue. The order of the fields is V gene, clone size, D gene, J gene, CDR3 protein, CDR3 DNA. The D gene is left open where the match is weak. Clone sizes are given selectively: once, few, many, or a class where the clone is expanded.

V gene: TRBV29-1; clone size: few; D gene: -; J gene: TRBJ2-7; CDR3 protein: CSVRTVNSYEQYF; CDR3 DNA: TGCAGCGTACGGACAGTTAACTCCTACGAGCAGTACTTC
V gene: TRBV7-9; clone size: few; D gene: -; J gene: TRBJ2-6; CDR3 protein: CASSKQAPGANVLTF; CDR3 DNA: TGTGCCAGCAGCAAACAGGCTCCCGGGGCCAACGTCCTGACTTTC
V gene: TRBV28; clone size: -; D gene: TRBD2; J gene: TRBJ2-5; CDR3 protein: CASRDGTSGRAWETQYF; CDR3 DNA: TGTGCCAGCAGGGACGGGACTAGCGGGAGGGCTTGGGAGACCCAGTACTTC
V gene: TRBV5-1; clone size: -; D gene: TRBD2; J gene: TRBJ2-1; CDR3 protein: CASSSGTSGRTEQFF; CDR3 DNA: TGCGCCAGCAGCTCGGGGACTAGCGGGAGGACTGAGCAGTTCTTC
V gene: TRBV2; clone size: -; D gene: TRBD1; J gene: TRBJ2-5; CDR3 protein: CASSNVIGTGRETQYF; CDR3 DNA: TGTGCCAGCAGTAACGTTATTGGGACAGGGCGAGAGACCCAGTACTTC
V gene: TRBV7-9; clone size: once; D gene: TRBD2; J gene: TRBJ2-5; CDR3 protein: CASSLMPLAGGETQYF; CDR3 DNA: TGTGCCAGCAGCCTAATGCCACTAGCGGGAGGAGAGACCCAGTACTTC
V gene: TRBV15; clone size: -; D gene: TRBD1; J gene: TRBJ2-6; CDR3 protein: CATSKTGAEANVLTF; CDR3 DNA: TGTGCCACCAGCAAAACAGGGGCTGAGGCCAACGTCCTGACTTTC
V gene: TRBV2; clone size: -; D gene: TRBD2; J gene: TRBJ2-1; CDR3 protein: CASSLLAGEGNEQFF; CDR3 DNA: TGTGCCAGCAGCTTACTAGCGGGAGAAGGCAATGAGCAGTTCTTC
V gene: TRBV28; clone size: -; D gene: -; J gene: TRBJ1-1; CDR3 protein: CASYTQGRTEAFF; CDR3 DNA: TGTGCCAGCTACACACAGGGTAGGACTGAAGCTTTCTTT
V gene: TRBV27; clone size: once; D gene: -; J gene: TRBJ2-4; CDR3 protein: CASSQTGFKNIQYF; CDR3 DNA: TGTGCCAGCAGTCAGACGGGGTTCAAAAACATTCAGTACTTC
V gene: TRBV18; clone size: -; D gene: TRBD2; J gene: TRBJ2-7; CDR3 protein: CASSPLVGGRVYEQYF; CDR3 DNA: TGTGCCAGCTCACCTCTGGTGGGCGGGAGGGTATACGAGCAGTACTTC
V gene: TRBV7-2; clone size: few; D gene: -; J gene: TRBJ1-2; CDR3 protein: CASSRGEAGNYGYTF; CDR3 DNA: TGTGCCAGCAGCCGGGGTGAGGCGGGAAACTATGGCTACACCTTC
V gene: TRBV2; clone size: -; D gene: TRBD2; J gene: TRBJ2-2; CDR3 protein: CASSELAGGTGELFF; CDR3 DNA: TGTGCCAGCAGTGAACTAGCGGGAGGCACCGGGGAGCTGTTTTTT
V gene: TRBV18; clone size: -; D gene: TRBD2; J gene: TRBJ2-5; CDR3 protein: CASSPRASGRTVGETQYF; CDR3 DNA: TGTGCCAGCTCACCACGGGCTAGCGGGAGGACGGTGGGAGAGACCCAGTACTTC
V gene: TRBV7-8; clone size: -; D gene: TRBD1; J gene: TRBJ1-2; CDR3 protein: CASSLGGQGVYGYTF; CDR3 DNA: TGTGCCAGCAGCTTAGGCGGACAGGGTGTTTATGGCTACACCTTC
V gene: TRBV19; clone size: -; D gene: -; J gene: TRBJ1-5; CDR3 protein: CASSIGPNQPQHF; CDR3 DNA: TGTGCCAGTAGTATAGGTCCAAATCAGCCCCAGCATTTT
V gene: TRBV19; clone size: -; D gene: -; J gene: TRBJ2-7; CDR3 protein: CASSNPARSLEQYF; CDR3 DNA: TGTGCCAGTAGTAACCCCGCAAGGAGCCTCGAGCAGTACTTC
V gene: TRBV6-1; clone size: -; D gene: TRBD2; J gene: TRBJ2-5; CDR3 protein: CASSEFWGGTQYF; CDR3 DNA: TGTGCCAGCAGTGAATTCTGGGGGGGGACCCAGTACTTC
V gene: TRBV5-4; clone size: -; D gene: TRBD1; J gene: TRBJ1-1; CDR3 protein: CASSAWTGEDTEAFF; CDR3 DNA: TGTGCCAGCAGCGCCTGGACAGGCGAAGACACTGAAGCTTTCTTT
V gene: TRBV2; clone size: -; D gene: TRBD2; J gene: TRBJ2-1; CDR3 protein: CASSEASSGIGEQFF; CDR3 DNA: TGTGCCAGCAGTGAAGCGAGTAGCGGGATAGGTGAGCAGTTCTTC
V gene: TRBV4-2; clone size: -; D gene: -; J gene: TRBJ2-7; CDR3 protein: CASSPMSGSYEQYF; CDR3 DNA: TGTGCCAGCAGCCCCATGAGCGGGTCATACGAGCAGTACTTC
V gene: TRBV5-4; clone size: -; D gene: -; J gene: TRBJ1-6; CDR3 protein: CASSLVQGADSPLHF; CDR3 DNA: TGTGCCAGCAGCTTGGTTCAGGGTGCGGATTCACCCCTCCACTTT
V gene: TRBV11-3; clone size: -; D gene: -; J gene: TRBJ2-1; CDR3 protein: CASSGGGGAHEQFF; CDR3 DNA: TGTGCCAGCAGCGGAGGAGGGGGGGCCCATGAGCAGTTCTTC
V gene: TRBV6-5; clone size: -; D gene: -; J gene: TRBJ1-5; CDR3 protein: CASSSGGADQPQHF; CDR3 DNA: TGTGCCAGCAGTTCCGGGGGGGCCGATCAGCCCCAGCATTTT
V gene: TRBV6-4; clone size: -; D gene: -; J gene: TRBJ2-1; CDR3 protein: CASSRDSGNEQFF; CDR3 DNA: TGTGCCAGCAGCCGGGACTCTGGGAATGAGCAGTTCTTC
V gene: TRBV19; clone size: once; D gene: -; J gene: TRBJ1-4; CDR3 protein: CASRNGGSPTNEKLFF; CDR3 DNA: TGTGCCAGTAGAAATGGGGGGAGTCCAACTAATGAAAAACTGTTTTTT
V gene: TRBV5-1; clone size: -; D gene: -; J gene: TRBJ2-2; CDR3 protein: CASRREADTGELFF; CDR3 DNA: TGCGCCAGCAGGAGGGAGGCGGACACCGGGGAGCTGTTTTTT
V gene: TRBV5-5; clone size: -; D gene: TRBD1; J gene: TRBJ2-7; CDR3 protein: CASSLPGGGEQYF; CDR3 DNA: TGTGCCAGCAGCTTACCAGGGGGCGGCGAGCAGTACTTC
V gene: TRBV5-4; clone size: -; D gene: -; J gene: TRBJ2-3; CDR3 protein: CASSWGPTTDTQYF; CDR3 DNA: TGTGCCAGTAGCTGGGGCCCAACCACAGATACGCAGTATTTT
V gene: TRBV29-1; clone size: -; D gene: TRBD1; J gene: TRBJ2-1; CDR3 protein: CSVAGGLSYNEQFF; CDR3 DNA: TGCAGCGTTGCAGGGGGCCTCTCCTACAATGAGCAGTTCTTC
V gene: TRBV9; clone size: -; D gene: TRBD2; J gene: TRBJ2-3; CDR3 protein: CASTREGLSTDTQYF; CDR3 DNA: TGTGCCAGCACGCGGGAGGGCCTAAGCACAGATACGCAGTATTTT
V gene: TRBV11-3; clone size: -; D gene: TRBD1; J gene: TRBJ2-1; CDR3 protein: CASSSSGTGNYNEQFF; CDR3 DNA: TGTGCCAGCAGCTCGTCCGGGACAGGGAATTACAATGAGCAGTTCTTC
V gene: TRBV5-6; clone size: -; D gene: -; J gene: TRBJ1-4; CDR3 protein: CASSLRGSGEKLFF; CDR3 DNA: TGTGCCAGCAGCTTACGGGGGTCAGGTGAAAAACTGTTTTTT
V gene: TRBV4-2; clone size: -; D gene: -; J gene: TRBJ2-7; CDR3 protein: CASSQAPTAYEQYF; CDR3 DNA: TGTGCCAGCAGCCAAGCACCGACAGCCTACGAGCAGTACTTC
V gene: TRBV7-9; clone size: -; D gene: TRBD2; J gene: TRBJ2-1; CDR3 protein: CASGGWSGRRNEQFF; CDR3 DNA: TGTGCCAGCGGGGGTTGGAGCGGGAGGCGAAATGAGCAGTTCTTC
V gene: TRBV19; clone size: once; D gene: TRBD1; J gene: TRBJ1-5; CDR3 protein: CASRLGQESQPQHF; CDR3 DNA: TGTGCCAGTAGGCTGGGACAGGAGAGTCAGCCCCAGCATTTT